The T cell receptor (beta chain) described here comes from a study of cytomegalovirus exposure and HLA in healthy donors. The study's findings and limits: CMV serostatus stood as the only immune exposure information on hand. Follow-up analysis later connected one missense variant in DCLRE1C with trimming of TCR beta V- and J-genes.

Both 60 Vbeta primers and 13 Jbeta primers went into the PCR. TCRdb's copy holds only in-frame clones and misses some; the assay was immunoSEQ multiplex PCR. Of 100,000 or so clones listed, almost 70% are singletons. As to this clone: Its specificity is not known.

The CDR3 runs 16 residues. V lost 5 bases and J lost 2; bases outside the gene matches: 8. Germline CDR1 MGHDK, CDR2 SYGVNS. The source of this sequence is a man in his thirties or forties in good health and CMV-seronegative. The V gene is TRBV25-1, the J gene TRBJ2-3; 9 bases align to TRBD2. Input material: PBMCs. This CDR3 reads CASSWAGGLDTDTQYF. The CDR3 coding sequence is TGTGCCAGCAGTTGGGCGGGAGGGCTTGACACAGATACGCAGTATTTT.